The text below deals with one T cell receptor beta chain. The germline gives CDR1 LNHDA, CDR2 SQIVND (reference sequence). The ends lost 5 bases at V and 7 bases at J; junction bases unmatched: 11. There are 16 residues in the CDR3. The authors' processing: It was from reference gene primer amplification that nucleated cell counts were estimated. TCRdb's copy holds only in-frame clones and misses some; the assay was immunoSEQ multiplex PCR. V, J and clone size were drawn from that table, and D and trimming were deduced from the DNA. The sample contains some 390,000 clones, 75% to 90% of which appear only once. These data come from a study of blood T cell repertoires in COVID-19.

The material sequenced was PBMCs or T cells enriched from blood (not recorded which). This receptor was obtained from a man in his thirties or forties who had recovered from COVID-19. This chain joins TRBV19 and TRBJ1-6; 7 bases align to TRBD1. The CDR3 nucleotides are TGTGCCAGTAGTCTGACAGGGCTCCAGGGAAATTCACCCCTCCACTTT. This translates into CASSLTGLQGNSPLHF.